This entry is about one T cell receptor beta chain. The table came from immunoSEQ multiplex PCR; TCRdb's copy has only in-frame clones and leaves some out. The sample consists of about 2.1 million clones, 93% of them appearing once. The data are from a study of shared clonotypes between healthy human individuals. CD45RO-negative CD8 cells positively selected for CCR7 made up the naive population, which excluded terminally differentiated effector memory CD45RA+ cells. CDR3 length equals 15 residues. The chain couples TRBV21-1 to TRBJ2-1; the table's D gene call, TRBD2, was not cross checked with the DNA. TRBV21-1 is classified as a pseudogene. Sequencing was performed on naive CD8+ T cells from PBMCs. The receptor comes from a man younger than 35 in good health. Some clones in this sample may be carry-over from other donors' samples. CDR3 in amino acids: CASSKRGLAGDEQFF. The CDR3 DNA reads TGTGCCAGCAGCAAACGGGGACTAGCGGGAGATGAGCAGTTCTTC.